These T cell receptor beta chains were read from a single sample in a study of cytomegalovirus exposure and HLA in healthy donors. Sequencing was performed with immunoSEQ multiplex PCR; in TCRdb, only in-frame clones are kept and a portion is missing. The sample has just over 150,000 clones; roughly 80% are singletons. Source material: PBMCs. The receptors here all came from a female donor in good health and CMV-seronegative. CDR3s include the opening cysteine and the closing phenylalanine or tryptophan. Each record gives: V gene, CDR3 protein.

>TRBV11-2
CASSLGGVNEQFF
>TRBV5-6
CASSLVQGVDSPLHF
>TRBV2
CASREVAGGWADTQYF
>TRBV11-2
CASSPRTVDILSNQPQHF
>TRBV2
CASSSSPLAGGPGGIETQYF
>TRBV30
CAWNLDRGAFF
>TRBV10-3
CAISERIAGAPNNHHEQFF
>TRBV5-1
CASSVSRDREGGGYTF
>TRBV7-3
CASSPRDSTEAFF
>TRBV7-3
CASSLERGGGETQYF
>TRBV6-6
CASSYSAGAPPGEQYF
>TRBV27
CASSFTGTDEQYF
>TRBV30
CAWRLAGSSTDTQYF
>TRBV4-1
CASRRRQRWDTGELFF
>TRBV18
CASSPITGGEEQYF
>TRBV14
CASSHRQGGTEAFF
>TRBV28
CASSRTGWGELFF
>TRBV10-3
CAISGQSGGAYEQYF
>TRBV19
CASSLAGAGTEAFF
>TRBV25-1
CASSAVRLGGLVDTEAFF
>TRBV18
CASSTGSIGELFF
>TRBV10-3
CAISDRGVTDTQYF
>TRBV27
CASSLDRFTEAFF
>TRBV6-5
CASSYSRGTTYGYTF
>TRBV7-9
CASSLDTAGNEKLFF
>TRBV6-5
CASRKQGAGGYGYTF
>TRBV7-9
CASSPDSISGNTIYF
>TRBV7-3
CASQKDRGMNTEAFF
>TRBV13
CASSGGDTQYF
>TRBV5-4
CASSLEQGKAYGYTF
>TRBV7-9
CASSLSGDLTEAFF
>TRBV30
CAWSVLAGSSSNYGYTF
>TRBV2
CASSGSGASTDTQYF
>TRBV4-1
CASSQPGTTAFGEAFF
>TRBV18
CASSPPESGGTGGFNYGYTF
>TRBV27
CASSLLAGVYNEQFF
>TRBV5-1
CASSLGQGYYGYTF
>TRBV9
CASSPGRLAGVYEQYF
>TRBV5-1
CASNSRPGLYNEQFF
>TRBV7-9
CASSLASGGANEQFF
>TRBV27
CASSFRQGKTEAFF
>TRBV6-4
CASSAGTGETDTLYF
>TRBV19
CASSIEGSGQVASEAFF
>TRBV7-9
CASSPLSGTGSSGNTIYF
>TRBV9
CASSGGGRQETQYF
>TRBV7-3
CASSTGPSVEAFF
>TRBV25-1
CASRGGDNSPLHF
>TRBV30
CAWESVRIGGYTF
>TRBV2
CASSLQETQYF
>TRBV6-5
CASSRQGYEQYF
>TRBV5-4
CASSFQTGTDTQYF